This T cell receptor (beta chain) was recorded in a study of blood T cell repertoires in COVID-19. Only in-frame clones appear in the TCRdb table, and some are missing; sequencing was by immunoSEQ multiplex PCR. The repertoire holds under 300,000 clones, with about 85% as singletons. CDR3 length: 20 amino acids. Germline loops: CDR1 SGHRS, CDR2 YFSETQ. J was trimmed by 8 bases and V by 2 bases; bases with no gene match: 20. V usage is TRBV5-1 and J usage is TRBJ1-6; 9 bases are shared with TRBD1. The receptor's source is a woman in her fifties or sixties who had been exposed to COVID-19. Sequenced sample: PBMCs or T cells enriched from blood (not recorded which). CDR3 nucleotide sequence: TGCGCCAGCAGCTTAGGACCCGGACAGGGGAGCTTACTTGAGCATTCACCCCTCCACTTT. This encodes CASSLGPGQGSLLEHSPLHF.